These 23 T cell receptor beta chains were all obtained from the same sample, sequenced in a study of shared clonotypes between healthy human individuals. Sequencing was performed with immunoSEQ multiplex PCR; in TCRdb, only in-frame clones are kept and a portion is missing. The sample has a few million clones, over 85% seen once; the top ten hold 0.14%. Specimen: naive CD4+ T cells sorted from blood. The subset denotes: CD45RA+ positively selected. The receptors were sampled from a man aged 18 to 30 in good health.

The chain has TRBV7-9 and TRBJ2-2; a possible D gene is TRBD2 (7 bases). V dropped 5 bases and J dropped 6 bases, with 16 bases sitting between them. Germline lookup yields CDR1 SEHNR and CDR2 FQNEAQ (reference sequence). This CDR3 spans 15 amino acids. The CDR3 nucleotides are TGTGCCAGCAGCCAACAGGGAGGGAGCGCCGGGGAGCTGTTTTTT. Translation gives CASSQQGGSAGELFF.

Here the CDR3 DNA reads TGTGCCAGCAGTGAATTAACCCCCCCCATGTGGGGCGAGCAGTACTTC. Amino acids: CASSELTPPMWGEQYF. V and J are TRBV6-1 and TRBJ2-7; D is unclear. Trimming left V 2 bases short and J 6 bases short, with 20 bases between. The CDR3 consists of 16 residues. The V gene's germline CDR1 is MNHNS and CDR2 SASEGT.

This chain connects TRBV19 to TRBJ1-2, with a possible D match to TRBD1 (6 bases). Looked up from germline, CDR1 is LNHDA and CDR2 is SQIVND (reference sequence). Trimming stripped 4 bases from V and 3 bases from J, with 9 bases between. The CDR3 extends over 13 amino acids. CDR3: CASSRGADYGYTF. The CDR3 DNA reads TGTGCCAGTAGTAGGGGGGCGGACTATGGCTACACCTTC.

This clone occurred once. The CDR3 reads CASSDGRRTEAFF. The CDR3 nucleotides read TGTGCCAGCAGCGACGGACGGAGAACTGAAGCTTTCTTT. This chain links TRBV27 with TRBJ1-1, with unresolved D. This CDR3 contains 13 residues. The V gene lost 6 bases and the J gene lost 5 bases, with 13 bases spanning the gap. The V gene's germline CDR1 is MNHEY and CDR2 SMNVEV (reference sequence).

This clone was seen only a few times. CDR3 in amino acids: CASSQQQGSEAFF. CDR3 coding DNA: TGTGCCAGCAGCCAACAACAGGGTTCTGAAGCTTTCTTT. The gene calls are TRBV27 and TRBJ1-1; TRBD1 is a possible D gene (6 bases). The CDR3 totals 13 residues. Trimming removed 6 bases from V and 6 bases from J, with 14 bases in between. Looked up from germline, CDR1 is MNHEY and CDR2 is SMNVEV (reference sequence).

This chain links TRBV10-3 with TRBJ2-7; no firm D call. Between the trimmed V and J ends, which lost 5 bases and 0 bases, there was a span of 14 bases. The V gene's germline CDR1 is ENHRY and CDR2 SYGVKD. The CDR3 consists of 15 residues. The CDR3 DNA sequence: TGTGCCATCAGTCCCACCGCGGACCCCTCCTACGAGCAGTACTTC. As protein: CAISPTADPSYEQYF.

This chain uses TRBV7-9 with TRBJ2-1; a weak D match, TRBD2 (6 bases). The CDR3 loop spans 15 amino acids. Trimming removed 3 bases from V and 3 bases from J, with 12 bases in between. Per the germline V gene, CDR1 is SEHNR and CDR2 is FQNEAQ (reference sequence). The CDR3 loop is CASSFQDYFYNEQFF. As DNA, the CDR3 is TGTGCCAGCAGCTTTCAGGACTACTTCTACAATGAGCAGTTCTTC.

This clone has only one observation. This rearrangement joins TRBV28 to TRBJ2-1, with 12 bases fitting TRBD2. The V gene end was trimmed by 5 bases and the J gene end by 4 bases; junction bases not matched to a gene: 6. The CDR3 consists of 16 residues. Germline-derived CDR1 and CDR2 are MDHEN and SYDVKM. CDR3 amino acids: CASSETSGGMYNEQFF. CDR3 nucleotide sequence: TGTGCCAGCAGTGAGACTAGCGGGGGTATGTACAATGAGCAGTTCTTC. Together with reference TRBV28 and TRBJ2-1, the CDR3 gives the full variable domain: DVKVTQSSRYLVKRTGEKVFLECVQDMDHENMFWYRQDPGLGLRLIYFSYDVKMKEKGDIPEGYSVSREKKERFSLILESASTNQTSMYLCASSETSGGMYNEQFFGPGTRLTVL.

The V call is TRBV4-1, the J call TRBJ1-3; unclear D gene. V shed 4 bases and J shed 5 bases, with 6 bases lying between them. CDR1 and CDR2 (germline): MGHRA, YSYEKL. The CDR3 contains 12 residues. CDR3 in DNA: TGCGCCAGCAGCCCCGACCGAAACACCATATATTTT. Encoded protein: CASSPDRNTIYF.

Concerning this clone itself: The same CDR3 can be traced to other DNA sequences in this sample. The chain is built from TRBV6-5 and TRBJ2-1; 10 positions agree with TRBD2. Germline values: CDR1 MNHEY, CDR2 SVGAGI. V dropped 2 bases and J dropped 2; count of bases not matched to a gene: 0. This CDR3 has 15 residues. The CDR3 coding sequence is TGTGCCAGCAGTTACGGACTAGCGGCCTACAATGAGCAGTTCTTC. Residues: CASSYGLAAYNEQFF.

The chain employs TRBV29-1 and TRBJ2-2, with unresolved D. The CDR3 totals 12 residues. V was shortened by 7 bases and J by 2 bases, with 8 bases between the two germline ends. The V gene's germline CDR1 is SQVTM and CDR2 ANQGSEA. The CDR3 sequence is CSAIPNTGELFF. For the CDR3, the DNA is TGCAGCGCGATACCAAACACCGGGGAGCTGTTTTTT.

The chain joins TRBV4-1 to TRBJ2-2; D is undetermined. CDR3 length equals 15 residues. Germline CDR1 is MGHRA and CDR2 is YSYEKL. V was clipped by 1 base and J by 3 bases, with 9 bases between them. CDR3 amino acids: CASSQGAFYTGELFF. The CDR3 DNA reads as TGCGCCAGCAGCCAAGGGGCCTTTTACACCGGGGAGCTGTTTTTT.

V and J are TRBV6-5 and TRBJ1-1, with D possibly matching TRBD1 (5 bases). V lost 2 bases to trimming and J lost 5 bases, with 12 bases between them. The germline V gene has CDR1 MNHEY and CDR2 SVGAGI. This CDR3 region has 14 residues. The DNA for the CDR3 is TGTGCCAGCAGTTACCATCAGGGAAGGACTGAAGCTTTCTTT. As protein: CASSYHQGRTEAFF.

V gene TRBV7-3 combines with J gene TRBJ1-2; 10 bases match TRBD1. Per germline, CDR1 SGHTA and CDR2 FQGTGA. This CDR3 comprises 13 residues. The ends lost 3 bases at V and 6 bases at J; junction bases unmatched: 1. This CDR3 reads CASSFGTGDGYTF. In DNA form, the CDR3 reads TGTGCCAGCAGCTTCGGGACAGGGGATGGCTACACCTTC.

A single count supports this clone. The rearrangement uses TRBV18 and TRBJ2-5; 7 nucleotides agree with TRBD1. The CDR3 totals 13 residues. Germline values: CDR1 KGHSH, CDR2 LQKENI. V lost 3 bases to trimming and J lost 5 bases; unmatched junction nucleotides: 3. This CDR3 reads CASSPTGMETQYF. The CDR3, as DNA: TGTGCCAGCTCACCGACAGGGATGGAGACCCAGTACTTC.

The chain employs TRBV5-6 and TRBJ1-1; D possibly corresponds to TRBD1 (6 bases). V dropped 3 bases and J dropped 5 bases, with 17 bases sitting between them. This CDR3 is 15 amino acids long. Germline V gene data show CDR1 as SGHDT and CDR2 as YYEEEE. The CDR3 region is CASSSETGRGTEAFF. CDR3 DNA sequence: TGTGCCAGCAGCTCCGAAACAGGGAGAGGGACTGAAGCTTTCTTT.

The J gene is TRBJ1-2, the V gene TRBV6-1; D is unclear. There are 14 residues in the CDR3. Deletions cut 6 bases from V and 4 bases from J, with 15 bases between. Looked up from germline, CDR1 is MNHNS and CDR2 is SASEGT. CDR3 residues: CASRQEDGFYGYTF. The CDR3 nucleotides are TGTGCCAGCAGGCAGGAGGACGGCTTCTATGGCTACACCTTC.

This clone was seen a single time. The rearrangement uses TRBV5-4 and TRBJ2-7; the match to TRBD1 covers 7 bases. Germline assignment: CDR1 SGHNT and CDR2 YYREEE (reference sequence). The CDR3 covers 13 residues. V dropped 4 bases and J dropped 3; count of bases not matched to a gene: 4. This chain's CDR3 is CASSLDRDYEQYF. For the CDR3, the DNA is TGTGCCAGCAGCCTAGACAGGGACTACGAGCAGTACTTC.

The chain recombines TRBV7-4 with TRBJ1-4; TRBD1 might be the D (5 bases). The V gene lost 1 base and the J gene lost 0 bases, with 9 bases spanning the gap. Germline V gives CDR1 SGHVT, CDR2 SQSDAQ. The CDR3 sequence is 16 residues long. The CDR3 region is CASSLVGRATNEKLFF. As DNA, the CDR3 is TGTGCCAGCAGCTTAGTAGGCAGGGCAACTAATGAAAAACTGTTTTTT. The complete variable domain, with remaining parts taken from reference TRBV7-4 and TRBJ1-4, reads GAGVSQSPRYKVAKRGRDVALRCDSISGHVTLYWYRQTLGQGSEVLTYSQSDAQRDKSGRPSGRFSAERPERSVSTLKIQRTEQGDSAVYLCASSLVGRATNEKLFFGSGTQLSVL.

The chain joins TRBV9 to TRBJ2-5; 7 bases map to TRBD1. CDR1 is SGDLS and CDR2 is YYNGEE in the germline V gene. CDR3 length: 14 residues. Unmatched junction bases numbered 6, after V lost 6 bases and J lost 1 base. The CDR3: CASTLGGLQETQYF. The CDR3, as DNA: TGTGCCAGCACTCTAGGGGGCCTCCAAGAGACCCAGTACTTC.

Remarks on this clone: In the same sample, other DNA sequences code for this CDR3. This chain connects TRBV18 to TRBJ2-2, with D perhaps TRBD2 (5 bases). The length of the CDR3 is 16 residues. Trimming took 0 bases from V and 4 from J, leaving 12 bases between them. Germline CDR1 KGHSH, CDR2 LQKENI. This CDR3 is CASSPPTGRSTGELFF. The CDR3 DNA is TGTGCCAGCTCACCACCGACGGGGAGAAGCACCGGGGAGCTGTTTTTT.

The V call is TRBV7-8, the J call TRBJ2-2, with 7 bases lining up with TRBD1. Germline V lookup: CDR1 SGHVS, CDR2 FQNEAQ. V lost 5 bases, J lost 0 bases, and 6 bases stayed unmatched. The CDR3 extends over 16 amino acids. CDR3 protein: CASSTRQGSNTGELFF. CDR3 DNA: TGTGCCAGCAGCACCCGACAGGGATCGAACACCGGGGAGCTGTTTTTT.

The CDR3 coding sequence is TGCGCCAGCAGTGAAAACGGGAGGCACTACAATGAGCAGTTCTTC. It codes for CASSENGRHYNEQFF. This chain links TRBV10-1 with TRBJ2-1, with 7 bases that match TRBD2. Germline V lookup: CDR1 WNHNN, CDR2 SYGVQD (reference sequence). CDR3 size: 15 residues. The V segment lost 3 bases and the J segment 3 bases; nucleotides outside the gene matches: 5.